This T cell receptor (beta chain) was sequenced in a study of blood T cell repertoires in COVID-19. Turning to the study itself: Acute and convalescent COVID-19 samples came from the United States, Italy and Spain. From T cells, B-cell-depleted T cells, or PBMCs came the material, which was cDNA or gDNA.

In the authors' workflow: Counts of nucleated cells, estimated from reference gene primer amplification, were obtained. The repertoire was sequenced with immunoSEQ multiplex PCR; TCRdb's copy has only in-frame clones and lacks some. V and J calls plus clone size are reproduced from that table; the DNA served to infer D and trimming. The data hold a few hundred thousand clones, with roughly 84% observed a single time. This clone occurred once. The receptor was isolated from a woman between 40 and 55 years old who had recovered from COVID-19. The sample comprised peripheral blood.

Here the CDR3 reads CASSQTGTGYEQYF. CDR3 coding DNA: TGTGCCAGCAGCCAAACCGGGACAGGATACGAGCAGTACTTC. The chain joins TRBV3-1 (or the pseudogene TRBV3-2) to TRBJ2-7; TRBD1 matches at 8 bases. Per germline, CDR1 LGHDT and CDR2 YNNKEL (reference sequence). This CDR3 region has 14 residues. With V trimmed by 2 bases and J by 4 bases, 4 bases remained unmatched.